These T cell receptor beta chains were read from a single sample in a study of blood T cell repertoires in COVID-19. Assay: immunoSEQ multiplex PCR; the TCRdb copy retains only in-frame clones and omits some. Counted here are more than 75,000 clones, around 83% occurring once; the ten biggest clones make up 20% to 25%. The sequencing input was peripheral blood. The receptors were sampled from a man aged 55 to 70 with acute or convalescent COVID-19. The CDR3 runs from the conserved cysteine through the conserved F or W. The order of the fields is D gene, clone size, J gene, V gene, CDR3 DNA, CDR3 protein. The D gene is left open where the match is weak. The size entry is marked missing in some rows and otherwise reads once, few, many or a size class.

D gene: .; clone size: .; J gene: TRBJ1-3; V gene: TRBV3-1/TRBV3-2; CDR3 DNA: TGTGCCAGCAGCCAAGACCCGAGCTCTGGAAACACCATATATTTT; CDR3 protein: CASSQDPSSGNTIYF
D gene: .; clone size: .; J gene: TRBJ1-1; V gene: TRBV12-3/TRBV12-4; CDR3 DNA: TGTGCCAGCAGTTTATCGGGGTACGGAGCTTTCTTT; CDR3 protein: CASSLSGYGAFF
D gene: TRBD2; clone size: .; J gene: TRBJ2-1; V gene: TRBV3-1/TRBV3-2; CDR3 DNA: TGTGCCAGCAGCCGCGCTAGCGGGGGGAATGAGCAGTTCTTC; CDR3 protein: CASSRASGGNEQFF
D gene: .; clone size: .; J gene: TRBJ2-7; V gene: TRBV7-2; CDR3 DNA: TGTGCCAGCAGCAAATGGCGGCAGGGGAGCTACGAGCAGTACTTC; CDR3 protein: CASSKWRQGSYEQYF
D gene: TRBD1; clone size: .; J gene: TRBJ1-2; V gene: TRBV18; CDR3 DNA: TGTGCCAGCTCACCAACGAGGACAGGGGAATATGGCTACACCTTC; CDR3 protein: CASSPTRTGEYGYTF
D gene: TRBD1; clone size: .; J gene: TRBJ1-4; V gene: TRBV14; CDR3 DNA: TGTGCCAGCAGCTACCGCCCTGCCAGGGGGTTTGCAACTAATGAAAAACTGTTTTTT; CDR3 protein: CASSYRPARGFATNEKLFF
D gene: .; clone size: .; J gene: TRBJ1-1; V gene: TRBV5-1; CDR3 DNA: TGCGCCAGCAGCGGGGACACCTCAGGGAACACTGAAGCTTTCTTT; CDR3 protein: CASSGDTSGNTEAFF
D gene: TRBD2; clone size: .; J gene: TRBJ2-1; V gene: TRBV9; CDR3 DNA: TGTGCCAGCAGCGTAGGTGCCGGGGGGGCCTATGAGCAGTTCTTC; CDR3 protein: CASSVGAGGAYEQFF
D gene: TRBD1; clone size: .; J gene: TRBJ1-5; V gene: TRBV28; CDR3 DNA: TGTGCCAGCAGTTTCGACAGGGTGAGACAGCCCCAGCATTTT; CDR3 protein: CASSFDRVRQPQHF
D gene: TRBD1; clone size: .; J gene: TRBJ1-5; V gene: TRBV6-6; CDR3 DNA: TGTGCCAGCAGCCCACAGGGGGCGAGGCCCCAGCATTTT; CDR3 protein: CASSPQGARPQHF
D gene: .; clone size: .; J gene: TRBJ2-7; V gene: TRBV28; CDR3 DNA: TGTGCCAGCAGTTTAGTGTCTTATAGCTCCTACGAGCAGTACTTC; CDR3 protein: CASSLVSYSSYEQYF
D gene: .; clone size: .; J gene: TRBJ2-5; V gene: TRBV28; CDR3 DNA: TGTGCCAGCATAGTATCGGGTTCCCAAGAGACCCAGTACTTC; CDR3 protein: CASIVSGSQETQYF
D gene: .; clone size: .; J gene: TRBJ2-5; V gene: TRBV7-6; CDR3 DNA: TGTGCCAGCAGTCCCGTTGGGCATGATAAAGAGACCCAGTACTTC; CDR3 protein: CASSPVGHDKETQYF
D gene: TRBD1; clone size: once; J gene: TRBJ1-2; V gene: TRBV10-3; CDR3 DNA: TGTGCCATCCGGGACAGGAACTATGGCTACACCTTC; CDR3 protein: CAIRDRNYGYTF